This T cell receptor beta chain was sequenced in a study of radiotherapy plus CTLA-4 blockade in lung cancer. Study-level points and caveats: Clones of tumor-derived TCRs expanded in blood after radiotherapy plus ipilimumab. According to reports, early shifts in blood T cell clones, alongside interferon-beta, forecast response most accurately.

TCRdb's table, derived via immunoSEQ multiplex PCR, lists solely in-frame clones and lacks some. In the table there are about 120,000 clones, 80% to 90% of which are singletons. V shed 5 bases and J 1 base; nucleotides not matched to a gene: 1. Germline values: CDR1 MNHEY, CDR2 SMNVEV (reference sequence). The length of the CDR3 is 14 residues. To note about this clone: The antigen remains undetermined.

The TCR originated in a human donor with non-small cell lung cancer that progressed on radiotherapy plus ipilimumab. This sample comprised peripheral blood, obtained from a patient treated with radiotherapy plus ipilimumab. This sequence joins TRBV27 and TRBJ2-2; 7 bases are shared with TRBD2. CDR3 residues: CASSLAVNTGELFF. Here the CDR3 DNA reads TGTGCCAGCAGTCTAGCGGTGAACACCGGGGAGCTGTTTTTT.